The clone carrying this T cell receptor beta chain has a handful of counts. CDR3 length: 16 residues. Germline V gene lookup returns CDR1 MDHEN and CDR2 SYDVKM. V was cut by 0 bases and J by 4 bases, with 15 bases left in between. The sample is drawn from a study of blood T cell repertoires in COVID-19. At the level of the study: Donors in the United States, Italy and Spain gave samples during acute or convalescent COVID-19. Sample material is recorded as cDNA or gDNA derived from T cells, B-cell-depleted T cells, or PBMCs.

Recruited during active infection, patients (from Seattle) were subsequently followed longitudinally. In the original workflow: By means of reference gene primer amplification, nucleated cell counts were estimated. TCRdb's table, derived via immunoSEQ multiplex PCR, lists solely in-frame clones and lacks some. V, J and clone size derive from that table, while D and trimming were established from the DNA sequence. The table has about 270,000 clones, more than 75% seen once. This sequence was found in a woman at least 80 years old with COVID-19, enrolled during active disease. Material: peripheral blood. The chain combines TRBV28 with TRBJ1-1; perhaps TRBD1 as D (5 bases). The CDR3 loop reads CASSLWSGGGSTEAFF. CDR3 coding DNA: TGTGCCAGCAGTTTATGGTCGGGCGGGGGGAGCACTGAAGCTTTCTTT.